The subject of this entry is one T cell receptor (beta chain). Its antigen is undetermined. Across eight separate reactions for each sample, cDNA was made. With the 5' RACE reads reprocessed, TCRdb shows one record per CDR3 protein and no DNA. Found here are 310,000 or so distinct CDR3 sequences; the top ten clones hold 2% to 2.5%. Blood samples measuring about 2.5 ml were taken per donor. This entry is derived from a study of monozygotic twins with inflammatory bowel disease. Study outcomes and limitations: Healthy co-twins showed greater TCRbeta diversity (inverse Simpson) than IBD patients. Telling different T cell subtypes apart from each other was not possible.

The V gene's germline CDR1 is LGHNA and CDR2 YSLEER. There are 17 residues in the CDR3. The rearrangement joins TRBV4-3 to TRBJ1-3; TCRdb picks TRBD1, but there is no DNA to check that call. This clonotype was sampled from a human donor with ulcerative colitis or Crohn's disease, or a healthy co-twin of an affected twin (not recorded which). Sequenced input: blood. CDR3 amino acids: CASSQAPRGDSGNTIYF.